This T cell receptor (beta chain) came from a study of beta chain features in type 1 diabetes. The overall study: No age, gender or cell yield differences were seen between patients and healthy donors. The study's findings and limits: In all four CD4+ subsets, TCRB CDR3 length was significantly, moderately reduced in type 1 diabetes. The influence of HLA type on TCRB rearrangement stayed undetermined.

There are 14 residues in the CDR3. V was clipped by 7 bases and J by 8 bases; unmatched bases: 6. CDR1 SNHLY and CDR2 FYNNEI come from the germline V gene. The collection from each donor was one heparinised blood draw averaging roughly 0.12 L. Post-sort purity exceeded 98% for all sorted populations. Of the isolated RNA, all was reverse transcribed, and so the sequenced material was expressed TCRB transcripts. The data were produced by immunoSEQ multiplex PCR, yet TCRdb's version contains in-frame clones alone and is incomplete. The sample contains 160,000 or so clones, about 10% of which appear only once. This clone was seen only a few times. The antigen is undetermined.

The sample comprised central memory CD4+ T cells from blood. V gene TRBV2 combines with J gene TRBJ2-1, with TRBD2 matching over 12 bases. The TCR comes from a woman in her 30s with type 1 diabetes. The CDR3 region is CASTRTSGTDEQFF. CDR3 nucleotide sequence: TGTGCCAGCACCCGGACTAGCGGGACCGATGAGCAGTTCTTC.